Each of the 7 T cell receptor beta chains below was sequenced from the same sample in a study. TCRdb re-analysed the 5' RACE reads in MiXCR, keeping a single row per CDR3 protein. The data contain just under 65,000 distinct CDR3 sequences, 20% to 25% of them singletons. Sequenced material: memory CD4+ T cells sorted from a lymph node. The sample's subset: memory CD4+ T cells, CD4+CD45RO+CD25-. These receptors originate from a female donor with breast cancer.

The chain couples TRBV15 to TRBJ2-2; possible D gene TRBD2, 5 bases. Deletions cut 2 bases from V and 6 bases from J, with 13 bases between. Germline values: CDR1 LNHNV, CDR2 YYDKDF (reference sequence). CDR3 length equals 15 residues. CDR3 coding DNA: TGTGCCACCAGCAGACCTACCGCGGGCGCCGGGGAGCTGTTTTTT. Its translation: CATSRPTAGAGELFF.

The chain employs TRBV12-3 or TRBV12-4 and TRBJ1-3; no clear D gene. The CDR3 runs 13 residues. V was cut by 3 bases and J by 2 bases, with 5 bases left in between. CDR3 coding DNA: TGTGCCAGCAGTTTCGAAGCTGGAAACACCATATATTTT. This translates into CASSFEAGNTIYF.

There are many counts of this clonotype. V gene TRBV4-1 combines with J gene TRBJ1-2; D call uncertain. The CDR3 has 15 amino acids. CDR1 is MGHRA, CDR2 YSYEKL, per germline. The germline V and J ends were trimmed by 0 bases and 3 bases, with 11 bases remaining between them. The CDR3 nucleotides read TGCGCCAGCAGCCAAGAAGGGCAGGATGACTATGGCTACACCTTC. Protein product: CASSQEGQDDYGYTF.

In this sample, this clonotype turned up many times. The chain couples TRBV4-2 to TRBJ1-2; 8 bases agree with TRBD1. CDR3 length: 17 amino acids. Per the germline V gene, CDR1 is LGHNA and CDR2 is YNFKEQ. The ends lost 0 bases at V and 7 bases at J; junction bases unmatched: 13. CDR3 sequence reads: CASSQDWGTGSQFGYTF. CDR3 DNA: TGTGCCAGCAGCCAAGATTGGGGGACAGGTTCTCAGTTTGGCTACACCTTC.

This clonotype has just a few counts. V and J are TRBV5-1 and TRBJ2-1; D unclear. The CDR3 runs to 14 residues. Between the trimmed V and J ends, which lost 7 bases and 7 bases, there was a span of 18 bases. Looked up from germline, CDR1 is SGHRS and CDR2 is YFSETQ. DNA for the CDR3: TGCGCCAGCCAGATTAGCCCCCTACCAAATGAGCAGTTCTTC. Protein sequence: CASQISPLPNEQFF.

This clonotype was seen many times. The chain has TRBV5-1 and TRBJ2-3; D possibly uses TRBD1 or TRBD2 (5 bases each). Germline V gene sequence: CDR1 SGHRS, CDR2 YFSETQ. The length of the CDR3 is 14 residues. Between the trimmed V and J ends, which lost 7 bases and 3 bases, there was a span of 15 bases. CDR3 protein: CASSEGSGTDTQYF. DNA of the CDR3: TGCGCCAGCTCTGAGGGGAGCGGAACAGATACGCAGTATTTT.

This chain uses TRBV7-2 with TRBJ1-1; TRBD1 aligns across 8 bases. CDR1 and CDR2 from the germline V gene are SGHTA and FQGNSA. With V trimmed by 7 bases and J by 4 bases, 14 bases remained unmatched. The CDR3 runs 16 residues. The chain's CDR3 is CASIPSSGQAGTEAFF. The CDR3 nucleotides are TGTGCCAGCATCCCCTCCTCGGGACAGGCGGGCACTGAAGCTTTCTTT.